The 19 T cell receptor beta chains below all came from one sample that was sequenced in a study of coeliac disease. TCRdb's table, derived via immunoSEQ multiplex PCR, lists solely in-frame clones and lacks some. The profile shows 8,000 to 10,000 clones, roughly 70% of them singletons. The sample consisted of lamina propria lymphocytes from the gut. These receptors originate from a woman aged 55 to 70 with celiac disease.

The chain employs TRBV4-1 and TRBJ2-1, with D perhaps TRBD1 (6 bases). Deletions cut 2 bases from V and 0 bases from J, with 8 bases between. CDR1 and CDR2 (germline): MGHRA, YSYEKL. The CDR3 is 15 amino acids. CDR3 in amino acids: CASSQQGFSYNEQFF. The CDR3 nucleotides read TGCGCCAGCAGCCAACAGGGGTTCTCCTACAATGAGCAGTTCTTC.

The chain carries TRBV6-5 and TRBJ2-2; a weak D match, TRBD2 (6 bases). This CDR3 is 14 amino acids long. CDR1 MNHEY and CDR2 SVGAGI come from the germline V gene. The germline V and J ends were trimmed by 8 bases and 6 bases, with 16 bases remaining between them. The CDR3 protein is CASGTAGTAGELFF. DNA of the CDR3: TGTGCCAGCGGGACTGCGGGAACGGCCGGGGAGCTGTTTTTT.

CDR3 sequence: CASSDTSYNEQFF. CDR3 in DNA: TGTGCCAGCAGCGATACTAGCTACAATGAGCAGTTCTTC. The rearrangement links TRBV9 to TRBJ2-1; a weak D match, TRBD2 (5 bases). V gave up 3 bases and J gave up 3 bases, with 7 bases separating them. Germline lookup yields CDR1 SGDLS and CDR2 YYNGEE. CDR3 length: 13 residues.

A remark on this clone: Mismatch with germline at one junction end may stem from a read error. The chain recombines TRBV29-1 with TRBJ2-7; 8 bases agree with TRBD2. CDR1 and CDR2 (germline): SQVTM, ANQGSEA. The CDR3 has 12 amino acids. The CDR3 coding sequence is TGCAGCGTTGTCCGATCGGGGGGGTTGGTGTTTTTC. Its protein is CSVVRSGGLVFF.

The genes are TRBV4-1 and TRBJ1-2, with D uncertain. Germline loops: CDR1 MGHRA, CDR2 YSYEKL. Trimming shortened V by 3 bases and J by 4 bases, and 21 bases separated the two germline ends. This CDR3 comprises 17 residues. The CDR3 sequence is CASSHSYQNRKTYGYTF. CDR3 in DNA: TGCGCCAGCAGCCATAGCTACCAGAACCGAAAGACCTATGGCTACACCTTC.

The chain combines TRBV10-1 with TRBJ2-1, with D possibly TRBD2 on 5 matching bases. CDR3 length equals 13 residues. CDR1 is WNHNN and CDR2 is SYGVQD in the germline V gene (reference sequence). The V and J ends lost 3 bases and 9 bases respectively, with 12 bases between them. CDR3: CASSEQRGPEQFF. The CDR3 DNA reads TGCGCCAGCAGTGAACAACGGGGTCCTGAGCAGTTCTTC.

The gene calls are TRBV30 and TRBJ2-1, with 7 bases fitting TRBD2. Losses at the gene ends were 0 bases for V and 7 bases for J; bases not matched to a gene: 9. The CDR3 sequence is 15 residues long. Germline lookup yields CDR1 GTSNPN and CDR2 SVGIG (reference sequence). For the CDR3, the DNA is TGTGCCTGGAGTGTTAGGGTAACTAGCGCAAATGAGCAGTTCTTC. This sequence encodes CAWSVRVTSANEQFF.

The chain uses TRBV28 and TRBJ2-4; weak D call: TRBD1 (6 bases). The germline V and J ends were trimmed by 7 bases and 8 bases, with 21 bases remaining between them. The CDR3 totals 15 residues. Germline CDR1 reads MDHEN; CDR2 reads SYDVKM. The CDR3 DNA sequence: TGTGCCAGCAACAGCCCCCGGGACACGGTGGACATTCAGTACTTC. Amino acid sequence: CASNSPRDTVDIQYF.

V is TRBV10-3 and J is TRBJ2-5; possible D gene TRBD1, 5 bases. Trimming took 0 bases from V and 7 from J, leaving 15 bases between them. CDR1 ENHRY and CDR2 SYGVKD come from the germline V gene. The CDR3 is 15 amino acids. CDR3 bases: TGTGCCATCAGTGAGTCGAAGACAGCCTGGGGGACCCAGTACTTC. As protein: CAISESKTAWGTQYF.

The chain recombines TRBV5-1 with TRBJ2-5, with D tentatively TRBD1 (8 bases). CDR1 SGHRS and CDR2 YFSETQ come from the germline V gene. CDR3 size: 14 residues. The ends were cut back, 5 bases at V and 3 bases at J, with 14 bases in the middle. In DNA form, the CDR3 reads TGCGCCAGCAGGTTACAGGGGGGGGAAGAGACCCAGTACTTC. Its translation: CASRLQGGEETQYF.

The count of this clone is one. The chain uses TRBV5-4 and TRBJ2-1; 10 bases map to TRBD1. Germline trimming cut 2 bases from V and 14 bases from J; bases unmatched to any gene: 10. Germline CDR1 reads SGHNT; CDR2 reads YYREEE (reference sequence). The CDR3 covers 14 residues. CDR3 sequence reads: CASSLPVDRGREFF. In DNA form, the CDR3 reads TGTGCCAGCAGCTTACCGGTTGACAGGGGGCGAGAGTTCTTC.

The rearrangement joins TRBV2 to TRBJ2-5; D might be TRBD1 (6 bases). Between the trimmed V and J ends, which lost 7 bases and 5 bases, there was a span of 8 bases. CDR3 size: 11 residues. CDR1 and CDR2 from the germline V gene are SNHLY and FYNNEI. The CDR3 protein is CASTDRETQYF. CDR3 in DNA: TGTGCCAGCACTGACAGGGAGACCCAGTACTTC.

The genes are TRBV10-3 and TRBJ1-3; 7 nucleotides match TRBD1. Germline assignment: CDR1 ENHRY and CDR2 SYGVKD. The CDR3 spans 16 residues. The V gene end was trimmed by 3 bases and the J gene end by 6 bases; junction bases not matched to a gene: 11. The CDR3 spells CAISEGGAGGVNTIYF. CDR3 nucleotide sequence: TGTGCCATCAGTGAAGGGGGCGCAGGGGGTGTAAACACCATATATTTT.

This sequence joins TRBV4-1 and TRBJ2-7, with D tentatively TRBD1 (6 bases). CDR1 and CDR2 (germline): MGHRA, YSYEKL. V lost 4 bases and J 6 bases, leaving 7 bases between the germline ends. This CDR3 is 11 amino acids long. The CDR3 sequence: CASSRGGEQYF. In DNA form, the CDR3 reads TGCGCCAGCAGCCGAGGGGGCGAGCAGTACTTC.

On this clone: A read error may produce the germline difference seen at one junction end. The chain employs TRBV7-7 and TRBJ2-3, with 15 bases identical to TRBD2. Germline V gene data show CDR1 as SSHAT and CDR2 as FNYEAQ (reference sequence). CDR3 length equals 19 residues. The CDR3 sequence is CASRNPTGTSGGSVDTQYF. For the CDR3, the DNA is TGTGCTAGCAGAAACCCGACCGGGACTAGCGGGGGGTCAGTGGATACGCAGTATTTT. Full variable domain (outside the CDR3, taken from reference TRBV7-7 and TRBJ2-3): GAGVSQSPRYKVTKRGQDVTLRCDPISSHATLYWYQQALGQGPEFLTYFNYEAQPDKSGLPSDRFSAERPEGSISTLTIQRTEQRDSAMYRCASRNPTGTSGGSVDTQYFGPGTRLTVL.

The chain couples TRBV28 to TRBJ1-2, with unresolved D. Germline V gene lookup returns CDR1 MDHEN and CDR2 SYDVKM. V was shortened by 6 bases and J by 5 bases, with 13 bases between the two germline ends. The CDR3 extends over 13 amino acids. The CDR3 is CASSPTGAYGYTF. The CDR3, as DNA: TGTGCCAGCAGCCCTACTGGAGCTTATGGCTACACCTTC.

This clone was seen a handful of times. This CDR3 is CASTAGTDYGYTF. CDR3 bases: TGTGCCAGCACCGCGGGGACAGACTATGGCTACACCTTC. The chain recombines TRBV6-5 with TRBJ1-2; TRBD1 agrees at 7 bases. CDR3 length: 13 residues. In germline, CDR1 is MNHEY, CDR2 SVGAGI. Unmatched junction bases numbered 5, after V lost 7 bases and J lost 3 bases.

V is TRBV28 and J is TRBJ1-1; D is unresolved. Germline CDR1 reads MDHEN; CDR2 reads SYDVKM. The CDR3 spans 11 residues. V was clipped by 6 bases and J by 3 bases, with 5 bases between them. The CDR3 region is CASRAYTEAFF. As DNA, the CDR3 is TGTGCCAGCAGGGCCTACACTGAAGCTTTCTTT.

This clone was seen a handful of times. V is TRBV6-5 and J is TRBJ1-3, with D perhaps TRBD1 (5 bases). Trimming left V 2 bases short and J 7 bases short, with 12 bases between. CDR1 MNHEY and CDR2 SVGAGI come from the germline V gene. CDR3 size: 14 residues. The CDR3 DNA reads as TGTGCCAGCAGTTACGACGGCAGGGCGAACACCATATATTTT. Residues: CASSYDGRANTIYF.